This T cell receptor (beta chain) was found in a study of T cell responses to AZD1222 COVID-19 vaccine. Germline V CDR1 and CDR2: MGHRA, YSYEKL. The CDR3 consists of 16 residues. J was trimmed by 8 bases and V by 2 bases; bases with no gene match: 12. Data came from immunoSEQ multiplex PCR; TCRdb stores just in-frame clones and leaves some out. The sample yields 130,000 to 150,000 clones, more than 70% seen once. The sample here was peripheral blood, taken 28 days after the second AZD1222 dose. This clonotype was obtained from an adult who received the AZD1222 COVID-19 vaccine. This chain uses TRBV4-1 with TRBJ2-1; 7 bases align to TRBD2. The CDR3 DNA sequence: TGCGCCAGCAGCCAAAGCGGGGCTAAGGTCAGGCATGAGCAGTTCTTC. Protein sequence: CASSQSGAKVRHEQFF.